A single sample is the source of the 21 T cell receptor beta chains below, sequenced in a study of OX40 agonist ivuxolimab in advanced cancers. Clones were read by immunoSEQ multiplex PCR, and TCRdb kept only the in-frame ones, dropping some. The repertoire has about 77,000 clones, 75% to 90% of them found once; the top ten carry nearly 0.55%. Source: CD4+ or CD8+ T cells sorted from blood, taken in a trial of the OX40 agonist ivuxolimab. These receptors were collected from an adult with an advanced solid tumor such as melanoma, head and neck, liver or kidney cancer.

This clone appeared a single time. The rearrangement links TRBV27 to TRBJ1-1; 7 positions match TRBD1. Germline lookup yields CDR1 MNHEY and CDR2 SMNVEV (reference sequence). J lost 5 bases, V lost 6 bases, and 9 bases had no gene match. The CDR3 loop spans 14 amino acids. CDR3 sequence reads: CASSSDRVDTEAFF. CDR3 bases: TGTGCCAGCAGCTCTGACAGGGTAGATACTGAAGCTTTCTTT.

The genes are TRBV9 and TRBJ1-3; D is ambiguous. The CDR3 is 17 amino acids. V shed 4 bases and J shed 0 bases, with 17 bases lying between them. Germline V gene data show CDR1 as SGDLS and CDR2 as YYNGEE. This CDR3 reads CASSPAPVGYSGNTIYF. The CDR3, as DNA: TGTGCCAGCAGCCCGGCCCCTGTGGGGTACTCTGGAAACACCATATATTTT.

J is TRBJ2-1 and V is TRBV9; 7 nucleotides line up with TRBD2. The CDR3 loop spans 14 amino acids. V lost 0 bases and J lost 7; bases outside the gene matches: 4. From germline, CDR1 is SGDLS and CDR2 YYNGEE. The CDR3 is CASSVEVGGNEQFF. In nucleotides, the CDR3 is TGTGCCAGCAGCGTAGAAGTGGGGGGGAATGAGCAGTTCTTC.

This clone is a singleton in its sample. V is TRBV11-1 and J is TRBJ2-3; TRBD2 aligns across 7 bases. Germline V gene lookup returns CDR1 SGHAT and CDR2 FQDESV (reference sequence). This CDR3 region has 16 residues. After removal of 7 bases from V and 3 bases from J, the junction contained 13 bases not matched to a gene. CDR3 in DNA: TGTGCCAGCACCCCTTCGGGGGGAGGTTCGACAGATACGCAGTATTTT. Its protein product is CASTPSGGGSTDTQYF.

V usage is TRBV29-1 and J usage is TRBJ2-5; the D gene is possibly TRBD2 (6 bases). V was clipped by 4 bases and J by 3 bases, with 9 bases between them. Germline V gene lookup returns CDR1 SQVTM and CDR2 ANQGSEA. The CDR3 has 12 amino acids. CDR3 protein: CSVVSGEETQYF. In DNA, the CDR3 is TGCAGCGTTGTATCGGGAGAAGAGACCCAGTACTTC.

The V gene is TRBV30, the J gene TRBJ2-2, with 7 bases lining up with TRBD1. The V and J ends lost 3 bases and 5 bases, in that order; junction bases with no gene match: 12. The CDR3 covers 16 residues. Germline CDR1 is GTSNPN and CDR2 is SVGIG (reference sequence). The CDR3 region is CAWRGQEGVGTGELFF. CDR3 in DNA: TGTGCCTGGAGAGGACAGGAAGGGGTCGGGACCGGGGAGCTGTTTTTT.

The genes are TRBV7-2 and TRBJ2-3; D gene uncertain. CDR1 and CDR2 (germline): SGHTA, FQGNSA. CDR3 size: 15 residues. V gave up 6 bases and J gave up 2 bases, with 15 bases separating them. The DNA for the CDR3 is TGTGCCAGCAGTCTCCGGGCCTCCGACACAGATACGCAGTATTTT. This gives the protein CASSLRASDTDTQYF. The full variable domain, rest sourced from reference TRBV7-2 and TRBJ2-3, is GAGVSQSPSNKVTEKGKDVELRCDPISGHTALYWYRQSLGQGLEFLIYFQGNSAPDKSGLPSDRFSAERTGGSVSTLTIQRTQQEDSAVYLCASSLRASDTDTQYFGPGTRLTVL.

The chain combines TRBV5-4 with TRBJ1-1; a weak D match, TRBD1 (5 bases). The V gene's germline CDR1 is SGHNT and CDR2 YYREEE (reference sequence). The germline V and J ends were trimmed by 0 bases and 5 bases, with 14 bases remaining between them. The CDR3 consists of 15 residues. The CDR3: CASSLGGELGTEAFF. In DNA form, the CDR3 reads TGTGCCAGCAGCTTGGGAGGGGAGTTAGGTACTGAAGCTTTCTTT.

The chain has TRBV29-1 and TRBJ1-1, with D tentatively TRBD1 (6 bases). This CDR3 has 12 residues. V lost 5 bases, J lost 2 bases, and 9 bases lay in between. Per germline, CDR1 SQVTM and CDR2 ANQGSEA. CDR3 sequence: CSVWDTNTEAFF. The CDR3 region has the DNA TGCAGCGTTTGGGACACCAACACTGAAGCTTTCTTT.

This clone occurred many times. The genes are TRBV7-8 and TRBJ1-4; 7 bases map to TRBD1. Germline CDR1 reads SGHVS; CDR2 reads FQNEAQ. Unmatched junction bases numbered 7, after V lost 5 bases and J lost 10 bases. This CDR3 has 13 amino acids. The CDR3: CASSTRQGGKLFF. DNA of the CDR3: TGTGCCAGCAGCACCCGACAGGGAGGAAAACTGTTTTTT.

The chain uses TRBV5-1 and TRBJ2-6; perhaps TRBD2 as D (5 bases). The CDR3 is made up of 13 amino acids. V was cut by 0 bases and J by 13 bases, with 11 bases left in between. The V gene's germline CDR1 is SGHRS and CDR2 YFSETQ. CDR3 in DNA: TGCGCCAGCAGCTTGGGTAGCGACGGAGTCCTGACTTTC. Amino acid sequence: CASSLGSDGVLTF.

J is TRBJ1-5 and V is TRBV7-9; tentative D call: TRBD1 (6 bases). The length of the CDR3 is 15 residues. CDR1 is SEHNR and CDR2 is FQNEAQ in the germline V gene (reference sequence). V lost 4 bases and J lost 2, with 12 bases in between. CDR3 nucleotide sequence: TGTGCCAGCAGCTCAGGGGAACCCGGCAATCAGCCCCAGCATTTT. Encoded protein: CASSSGEPGNQPQHF.

The chain recombines TRBV5-1 with TRBJ1-6; D is possibly TRBD1 (5 bases). Germline V CDR1 and CDR2: SGHRS, YFSETQ. This CDR3 has 16 amino acids. Trimming took 4 bases from V and 10 from J, leaving 21 bases between them. This CDR3 reads CASSQALGRPGSPLHF. The CDR3 DNA sequence: TGCGCCAGCAGCCAAGCTTTGGGGCGGCCGGGGTCACCCCTCCACTTT.

The chain uses TRBV9 and TRBJ2-1; D might be TRBD2 (7 bases). Germline lookup yields CDR1 SGDLS and CDR2 YYNGEE. Trimming removed 0 bases from V and 10 bases from J, with 20 bases in between. The CDR3 is 16 residues long. DNA of the CDR3: TGTGCCAGCAGCGTAGGTCCGCCGGGGGGCCCTAGAGAGCAGTTCTTC. Its protein product is CASSVGPPGGPREQFF.

The gene calls are TRBV19 and TRBJ1-2, with a possible D match to TRBD1 (5 bases). Germline CDR1 is LNHDA and CDR2 is SQIVND (reference sequence). V dropped 5 bases and J dropped 6 bases, with 13 bases sitting between them. There are 13 residues in the CDR3. Here the CDR3 reads CASSPGRGDGYTF. For the CDR3, the DNA is TGTGCCAGTAGTCCAGGGAGAGGGGATGGCTACACCTTC. The whole variable domain, filled in from reference TRBV19 and TRBJ1-2, reads DGGITQSPKYLFRKEGQNVTLSCEQNLNHDAMYWYRQDPGQGLRLIYYSQIVNDFQKGDIAEGYSVSREKKESFPLTVTSAQKNPTAFYLCASSPGRGDGYTFGSGTRLTVV.

The table lists this clone with a count of one. J is TRBJ2-3 and V is TRBV7-7, with TRBD2 identical over 10 bases. The CDR3 loop spans 16 amino acids. The V gene's germline CDR1 is SSHAT and CDR2 FNYEAQ (reference sequence). V was pared by 1 base and J by 6 bases, with 7 bases of the junction left unmatched. CDR3 DNA sequence: TGTGCCAGCAGCTTAGAATCTAGCGGGGGACCGGATACGCAGTATTTT. Amino acids: CASSLESSGGPDTQYF.

This chain joins TRBV6-5 and TRBJ1-5, with D maybe TRBD1 (6 bases). Trimming pared 6 bases from V and 4 bases from J, leaving 10 bases between. Germline values: CDR1 MNHEY, CDR2 SVGAGI. The CDR3 covers 13 residues. DNA for the CDR3: TGTGCCAGCAGGCCAGGGGCAAATCAGCCCCAGCATTTT. It encodes CASRPGANQPQHF.

The rearrangement links TRBV19 to TRBJ1-1; no clear D gene. Between the trimmed V and J ends, which lost 3 bases and 0 bases, there was a span of 14 bases. This CDR3 is 16 amino acids long. The germline gives CDR1 LNHDA, CDR2 SQIVND (reference sequence). CDR3 sequence: CASSINPGTMNTEAFF. The CDR3 nucleotides are TGTGCCAGTAGTATTAATCCGGGTACCATGAACACTGAAGCTTTCTTT.

V usage is TRBV5-1 and J usage is TRBJ1-2; 7 bases fit TRBD1. Looked up from germline, CDR1 is SGHRS and CDR2 is YFSETQ. The CDR3 spans 15 residues. The junction had 6 bases not matched to a gene; V was cut back by 2 bases and J by 2 bases. The CDR3 DNA reads TGCGCCAGCAGCTTTGGGGACAGAGCCAACTATGGCTACACCTTC. It yields the protein CASSFGDRANYGYTF.

This rearrangement joins TRBV9 to TRBJ1-3; the D is unclear. The germline V and J ends were trimmed by 0 bases and 12 bases, with 13 bases remaining between them. CDR1 and CDR2 (germline): SGDLS, YYNGEE. This CDR3 is 13 amino acids long. The CDR3 loop is CASSVELYDRIYF. For the CDR3, the DNA is TGTGCCAGCAGCGTAGAGCTCTACGACCGCATATATTTT.

The chain combines TRBV11-3 with TRBJ1-1, with unresolved D. V lost 1 base and J lost 1, with 4 bases in between. Germline lookup yields CDR1 SGHNT and CDR2 YENEEA. The CDR3 runs to 13 residues. The CDR3 bases are TGTGCCAGCAGCTTAGTACGGAACACTGAAGCTTTCTTT. It yields the protein CASSLVRNTEAFF.